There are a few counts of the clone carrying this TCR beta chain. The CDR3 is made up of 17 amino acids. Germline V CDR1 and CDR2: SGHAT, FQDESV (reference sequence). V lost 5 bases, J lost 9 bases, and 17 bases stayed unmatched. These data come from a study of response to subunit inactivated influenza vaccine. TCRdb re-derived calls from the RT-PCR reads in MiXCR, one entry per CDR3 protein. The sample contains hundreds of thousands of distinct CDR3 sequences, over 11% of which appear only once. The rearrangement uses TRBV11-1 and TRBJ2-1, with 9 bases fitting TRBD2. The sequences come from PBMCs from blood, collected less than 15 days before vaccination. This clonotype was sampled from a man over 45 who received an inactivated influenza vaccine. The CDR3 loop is CASSPLILAGVVSEQFF. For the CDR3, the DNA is TGTGCCAGCAGCCCATTGATTTTAGCGGGAGTAGTGTCTGAGCAGTTCTTC.